This T cell receptor (beta chain) derives from a study of shared clonotypes between healthy human individuals. The germline V gene encodes CDR1 SGHDT and CDR2 YYEEEE. V lost 4 bases and J 4 bases, leaving 3 bases between the germline ends. This CDR3 comprises 11 residues. Study-level results: Naive subsets tended to show greater estimated richness than memory subsets.

Points on this clone: Its target is not known.

Assay used: immunoSEQ multiplex PCR; TCRdb lists only in-frame clones, some missing. The table lists approximately 620,000 clones, around 97% of them singletons. What was sequenced was naive CD4+ T cells sorted from blood. Subset noted: CD45RA+ positively selected. V gene TRBV5-6 combines with J gene TRBJ1-3; D not certain. The sequence came from a woman aged 25 to 45 in good health. As DNA, the CDR3 is TGTGCCAGCAGCGAAGGAAACACCATATATTTT. It specifies CASSEGNTIYF.